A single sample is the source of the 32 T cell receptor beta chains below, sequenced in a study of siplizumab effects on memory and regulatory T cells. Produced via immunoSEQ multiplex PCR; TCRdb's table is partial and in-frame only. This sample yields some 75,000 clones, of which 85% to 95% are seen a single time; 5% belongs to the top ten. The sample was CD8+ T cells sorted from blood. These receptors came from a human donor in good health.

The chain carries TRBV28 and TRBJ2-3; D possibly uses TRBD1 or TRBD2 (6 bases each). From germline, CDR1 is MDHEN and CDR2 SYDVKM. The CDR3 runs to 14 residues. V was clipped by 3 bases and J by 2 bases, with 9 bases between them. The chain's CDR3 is CASSFGGPTDTQYF. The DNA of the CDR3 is TGTGCCAGCAGTTTTGGGGGGCCCACAGATACGCAGTATTTT. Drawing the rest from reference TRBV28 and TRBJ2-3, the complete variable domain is DVKVTQSSRYLVKRTGEKVFLECVQDMDHENMFWYRQDPGLGLRLIYFSYDVKMKEKGDIPEGYSVSREKKERFSLILESASTNQTSMYLCASSFGGPTDTQYFGPGTRLTVL.

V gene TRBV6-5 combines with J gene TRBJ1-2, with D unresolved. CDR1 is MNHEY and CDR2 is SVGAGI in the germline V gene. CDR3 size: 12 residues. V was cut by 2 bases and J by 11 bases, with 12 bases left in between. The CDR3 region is CASSYDNFWYTF. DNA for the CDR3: TGTGCCAGCAGTTACGATAACTTTTGGTACACCTTC.

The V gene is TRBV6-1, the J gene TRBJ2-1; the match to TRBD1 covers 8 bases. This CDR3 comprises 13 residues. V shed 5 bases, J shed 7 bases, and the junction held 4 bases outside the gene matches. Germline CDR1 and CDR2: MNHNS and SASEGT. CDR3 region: CASSWTGSNEQFF. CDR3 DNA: TGTGCCAGCAGTTGGACAGGGTCTAATGAGCAGTTCTTC.

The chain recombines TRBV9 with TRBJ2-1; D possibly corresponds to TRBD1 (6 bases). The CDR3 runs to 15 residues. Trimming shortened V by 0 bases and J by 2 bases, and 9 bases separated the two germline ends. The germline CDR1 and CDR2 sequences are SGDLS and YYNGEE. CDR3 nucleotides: TGTGCCAGCAGCGTAGGAACAGGGACCTACAATGAGCAGTTCTTC. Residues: CASSVGTGTYNEQFF.

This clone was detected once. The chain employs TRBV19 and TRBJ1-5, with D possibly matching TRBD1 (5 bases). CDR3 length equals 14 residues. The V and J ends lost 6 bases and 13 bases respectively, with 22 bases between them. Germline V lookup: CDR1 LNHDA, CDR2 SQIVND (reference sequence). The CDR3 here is CASSAGRGLYPQHF. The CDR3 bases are TGTGCCAGTAGCGCCGGAAGGGGTCTATACCCTCAGCATTTT. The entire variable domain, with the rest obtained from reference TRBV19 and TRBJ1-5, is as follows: DGGITQSPKYLFRKEGQNVTLSCEQNLNHDAMYWYRQDPGQGLRLIYYSQIVNDFQKGDIAEGYSVSREKKESFPLTVTSAQKNPTAFYLCASSAGRGLYPQHFGDGTRLSIL.

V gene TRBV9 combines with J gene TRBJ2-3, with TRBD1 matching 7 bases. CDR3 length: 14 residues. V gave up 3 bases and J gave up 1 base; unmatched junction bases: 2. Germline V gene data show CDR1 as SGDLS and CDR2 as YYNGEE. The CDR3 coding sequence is TGTGCCAGCAGCGCCCAGGGGGGCACAGATACGCAGTATTTT. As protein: CASSAQGGTDTQYF.

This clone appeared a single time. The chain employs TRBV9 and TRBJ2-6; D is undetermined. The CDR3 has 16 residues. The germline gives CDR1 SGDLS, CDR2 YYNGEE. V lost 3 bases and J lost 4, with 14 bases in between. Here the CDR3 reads CASSARIGTGANVLTF. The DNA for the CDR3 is TGTGCCAGCAGCGCACGCATCGGAACCGGGGCCAACGTCCTGACTTTC.

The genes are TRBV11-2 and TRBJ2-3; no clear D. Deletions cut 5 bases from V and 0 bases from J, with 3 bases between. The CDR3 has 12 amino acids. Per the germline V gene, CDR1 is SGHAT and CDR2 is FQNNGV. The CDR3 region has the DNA TGTGCCAGCAGCGACAGCACAGATACGCAGTATTTT. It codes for CASSDSTDTQYF.

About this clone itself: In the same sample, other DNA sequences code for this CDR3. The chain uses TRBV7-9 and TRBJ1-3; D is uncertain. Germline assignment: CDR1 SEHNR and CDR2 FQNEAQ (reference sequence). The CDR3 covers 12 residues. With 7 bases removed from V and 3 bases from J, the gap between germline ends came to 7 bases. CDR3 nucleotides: TGTGCCAGCACCCTCGATGGAAACACCATATATTTT. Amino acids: CASTLDGNTIYF.

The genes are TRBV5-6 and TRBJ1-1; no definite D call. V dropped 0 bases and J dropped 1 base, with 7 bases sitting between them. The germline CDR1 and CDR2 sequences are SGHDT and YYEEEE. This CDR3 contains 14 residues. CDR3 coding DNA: TGTGCCAGCAGCTTGGGGACGGCGAACACTGAAGCTTTCTTT. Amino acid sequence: CASSLGTANTEAFF.

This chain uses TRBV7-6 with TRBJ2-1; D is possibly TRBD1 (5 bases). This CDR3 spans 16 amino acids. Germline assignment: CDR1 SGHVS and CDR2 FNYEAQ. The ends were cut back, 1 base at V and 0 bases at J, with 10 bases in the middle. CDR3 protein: CASSLGQLSSYNEQFF. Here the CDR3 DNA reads TGTGCCAGCAGCTTAGGACAGTTGTCCTCCTACAATGAGCAGTTCTTC.

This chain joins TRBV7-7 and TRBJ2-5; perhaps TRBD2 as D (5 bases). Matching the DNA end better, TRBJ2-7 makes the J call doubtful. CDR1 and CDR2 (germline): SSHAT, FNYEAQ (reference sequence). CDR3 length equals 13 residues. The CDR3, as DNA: TGTGCCAGCAGCTTAACCCGGGGATACGAGCAGTACTTC. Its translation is CASSLTRGYEQYF.

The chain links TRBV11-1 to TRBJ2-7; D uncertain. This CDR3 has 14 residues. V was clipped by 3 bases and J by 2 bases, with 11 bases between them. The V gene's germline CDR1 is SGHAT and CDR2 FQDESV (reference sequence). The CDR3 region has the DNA TGTGCCAGCAGCTTTAGGTCGGACCCCTACGAGCAGTACTTC. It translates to CASSFRSDPYEQYF.

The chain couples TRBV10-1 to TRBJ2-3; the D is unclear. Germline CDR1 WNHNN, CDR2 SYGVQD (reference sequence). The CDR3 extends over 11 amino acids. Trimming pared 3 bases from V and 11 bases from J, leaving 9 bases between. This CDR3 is CASSDGLGQYF. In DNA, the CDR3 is TGCGCCAGCAGTGATGGATTAGGGCAGTATTTT.

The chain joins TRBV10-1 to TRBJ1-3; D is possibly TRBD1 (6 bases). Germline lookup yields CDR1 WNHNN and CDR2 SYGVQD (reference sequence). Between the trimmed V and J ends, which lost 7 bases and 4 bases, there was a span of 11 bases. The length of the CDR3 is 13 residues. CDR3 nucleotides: TGCGCCAGCACGCAGGGGTTAGGAAACACCATATATTTT. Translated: CASTQGLGNTIYF.

Here the CDR3 reads CASSHRGAHYEQYF. The CDR3 DNA is TGTGCCAGCAGCCACAGAGGGGCCCACTACGAGCAGTACTTC. The V gene is TRBV5-6, the J gene TRBJ2-7; tentatively, D is TRBD1 or TRBD2 (5 bases each). This CDR3 region has 14 residues. V gave up 4 bases and J gave up 3 bases, with 14 bases separating them. The V gene's germline CDR1 is SGHDT and CDR2 YYEEEE. Looking up the rest from reference TRBV5-6 and TRBJ2-7 gives the full variable domain: DAGVTQSPTHLIKTRGQQVTLRCSPKSGHDTVSWYQQALGQGPQFIFQYYEEEERQRGNFPDRFSGHQFPNYSSELNVNALLLGDSALYLCASSHRGAHYEQYFGPGTRLTVT.

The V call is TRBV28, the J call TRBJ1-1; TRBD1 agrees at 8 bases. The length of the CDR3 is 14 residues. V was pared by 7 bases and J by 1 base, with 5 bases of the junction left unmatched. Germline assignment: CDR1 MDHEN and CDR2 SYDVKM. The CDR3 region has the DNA TGTGCCAGCACCCCCGGGACAGGGAACACTGAAGCTTTCTTT. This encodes CASTPGTGNTEAFF.

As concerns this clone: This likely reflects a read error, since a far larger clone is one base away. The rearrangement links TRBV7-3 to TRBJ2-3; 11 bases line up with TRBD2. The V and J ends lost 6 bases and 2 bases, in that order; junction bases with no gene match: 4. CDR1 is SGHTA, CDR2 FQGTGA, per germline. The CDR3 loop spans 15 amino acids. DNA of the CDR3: TGTGCCAGCAGTTCTAGCGGGGGGTCCACAGATACGCAGTATTTT. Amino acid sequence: CASSSSGGSTDTQYF.

The CDR3 spells CASRDGPDNEQFF. The CDR3 DNA follows: TGTGCCAGCAGGGATGGTCCAGACAATGAGCAGTTCTTC. V is TRBV2 and J is TRBJ2-1, with D unclear. The CDR3 loop spans 13 amino acids. The germline V and J ends were trimmed by 6 bases and 5 bases, with 11 bases remaining between them. Looked up from germline, CDR1 is SNHLY and CDR2 is FYNNEI. The whole variable domain, filled in from reference TRBV2 and TRBJ2-1, reads EPEVTQTPSHQVTQMGQEVILRCVPISNHLYFYWYRQILGQKVEFLVSFYNNEISEKSEIFDDQFSVERPDGSNFTLKIRSTKLEDSAMYFCASRDGPDNEQFFGPGTRLTVL.

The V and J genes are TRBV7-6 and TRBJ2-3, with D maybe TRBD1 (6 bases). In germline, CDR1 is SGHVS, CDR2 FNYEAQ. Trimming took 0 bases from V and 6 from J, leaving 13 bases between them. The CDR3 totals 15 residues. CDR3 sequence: CASSLAWGPGDTQYF. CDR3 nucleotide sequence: TGTGCCAGCAGCTTAGCGTGGGGGCCTGGGGATACGCAGTATTTT.

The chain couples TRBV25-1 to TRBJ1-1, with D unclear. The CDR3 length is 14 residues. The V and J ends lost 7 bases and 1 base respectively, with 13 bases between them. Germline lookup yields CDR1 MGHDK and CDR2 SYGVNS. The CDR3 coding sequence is TGTGCCAGCACCGCGGATTGGGCGAACACTGAAGCTTTCTTT. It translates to CASTADWANTEAFF.

The CDR3 nucleotides are TGTGCCAGCAGCCCCCTGCCCCTCGGGACTAGCGACGAGCAGTACTTC. It translates to CASSPLPLGTSDEQYF. The chain links TRBV7-2 to TRBJ2-7; 10 bases agree with TRBD2. CDR1 is SGHTA and CDR2 is FQGNSA in the germline V gene. The CDR3 totals 16 residues. V shed 5 bases and J 5 bases; nucleotides not matched to a gene: 12. The entire variable domain, with the rest obtained from reference TRBV7-2 and TRBJ2-7, is as follows: GAGVSQSPSNKVTEKGKDVELRCDPISGHTALYWYRQSLGQGLEFLIYFQGNSAPDKSGLPSDRFSAERTGGSVSTLTIQRTQQEDSAVYLCASSPLPLGTSDEQYFGPGTRLTVT.

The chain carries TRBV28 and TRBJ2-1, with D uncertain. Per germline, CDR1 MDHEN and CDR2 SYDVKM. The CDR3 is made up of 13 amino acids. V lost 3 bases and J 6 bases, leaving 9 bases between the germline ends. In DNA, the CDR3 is TGTGCCAGCAGTTTTGGGCTAATCAATGAGCAGTTCTTC. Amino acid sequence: CASSFGLINEQFF.

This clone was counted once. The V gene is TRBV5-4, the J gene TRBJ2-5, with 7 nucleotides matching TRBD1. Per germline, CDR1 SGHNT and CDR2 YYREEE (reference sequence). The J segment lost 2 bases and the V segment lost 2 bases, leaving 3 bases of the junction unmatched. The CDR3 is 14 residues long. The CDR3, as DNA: TGTGCCAGCAGCTTAATGGGACAGCAAGAGACCCAGTACTTC. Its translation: CASSLMGQQETQYF.

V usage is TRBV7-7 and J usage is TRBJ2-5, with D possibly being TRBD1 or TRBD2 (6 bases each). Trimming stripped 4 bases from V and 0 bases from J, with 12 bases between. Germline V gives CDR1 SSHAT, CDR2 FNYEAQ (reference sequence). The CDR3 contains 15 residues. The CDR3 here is CASSSRGPYQETQYF. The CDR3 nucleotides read TGTGCCAGCAGCTCACGGGGGCCGTACCAAGAGACCCAGTACTTC.

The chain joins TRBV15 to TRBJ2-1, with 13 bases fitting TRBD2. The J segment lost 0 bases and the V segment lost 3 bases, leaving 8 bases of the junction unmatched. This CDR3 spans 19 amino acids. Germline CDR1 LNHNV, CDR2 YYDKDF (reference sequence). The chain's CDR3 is CATSSASGTSGDSYNEQFF. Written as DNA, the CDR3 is TGTGCCACCAGCAGCGCGAGTGGGACTAGCGGGGACTCCTACAATGAGCAGTTCTTC.

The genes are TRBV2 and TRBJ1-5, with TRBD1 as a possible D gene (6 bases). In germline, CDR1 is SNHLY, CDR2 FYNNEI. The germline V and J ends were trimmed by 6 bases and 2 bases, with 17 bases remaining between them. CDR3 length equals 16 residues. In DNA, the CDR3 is TGTGCCAGCAGCGAATTGTCTGGGGGCGGCAATCAGCCCCAGCATTTT. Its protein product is CASSELSGGGNQPQHF.

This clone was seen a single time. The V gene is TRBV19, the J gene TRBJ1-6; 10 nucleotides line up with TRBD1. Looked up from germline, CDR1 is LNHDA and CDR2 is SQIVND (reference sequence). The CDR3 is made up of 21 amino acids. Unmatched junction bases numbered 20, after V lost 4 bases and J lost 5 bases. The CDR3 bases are TGTGCCAGTAGTACCGCCCAGTACGTCCCTGGGACAGGGGTTAATAATTCACCCCTCCACTTT. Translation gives CASSTAQYVPGTGVNNSPLHF.

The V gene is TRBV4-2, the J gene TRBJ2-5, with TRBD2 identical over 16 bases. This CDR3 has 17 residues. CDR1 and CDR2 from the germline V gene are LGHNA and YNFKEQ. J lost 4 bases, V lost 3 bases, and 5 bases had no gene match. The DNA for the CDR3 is TGTGCCAGCAGCCAGGGACTAGCGGGGGGGAAGGCAGAGACCCAGTACTTC. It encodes CASSQGLAGGKAETQYF.

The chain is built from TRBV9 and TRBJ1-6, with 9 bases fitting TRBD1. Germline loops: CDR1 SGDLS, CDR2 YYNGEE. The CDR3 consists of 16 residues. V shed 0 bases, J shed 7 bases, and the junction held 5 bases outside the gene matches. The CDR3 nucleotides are TGTGCCAGCAGCGTAGGGGGACAGGGTCACAATTCACCCCTCCACTTT. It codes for CASSVGGQGHNSPLHF.

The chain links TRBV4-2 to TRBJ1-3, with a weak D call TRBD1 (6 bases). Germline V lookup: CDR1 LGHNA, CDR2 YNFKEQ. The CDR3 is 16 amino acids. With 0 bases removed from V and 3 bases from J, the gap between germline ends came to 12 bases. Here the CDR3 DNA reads TGTGCCAGCAGCCAAGATCAGGGGTTCGATGGAAACACCATATATTTT. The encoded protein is CASSQDQGFDGNTIYF.

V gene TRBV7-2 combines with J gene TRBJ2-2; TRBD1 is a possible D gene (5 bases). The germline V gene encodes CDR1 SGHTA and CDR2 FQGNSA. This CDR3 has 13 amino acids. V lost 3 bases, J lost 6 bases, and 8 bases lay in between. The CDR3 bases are TGTGCCAGCAGCTTGTGGGGCGCCGGGGAGCTGTTTTTT. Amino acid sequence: CASSLWGAGELFF.